The rows below give T cell receptor beta chains drawn from one sample of a study of cytomegalovirus exposure and HLA in healthy donors. Assay: immunoSEQ multiplex PCR; the TCRdb copy retains only in-frame clones and omits some. The sample has some 150,000 clones, 74% seen once; the top ten hold under 2.5%. The sample comprised PBMCs. The source of these receptors is a man aged 30 to 45 in good health and CMV-seronegative. Both conserved end residues are part of each CDR3. A D gene is named only where the DNA matches it firmly. Clone size is shown for a subset of rows, as once, few, many or a class of expanded clone.

v_gene	d_gene	j_gene	abundance	CDR3aa	CDR3nt
TRBV7-9	TRBD1	TRBJ1-1	NA	CASRIAGGKDTEAFF	TGTGCCAGCCGTATCGCAGGGGGAAAGGACACTGAAGCTTTCTTT
TRBV7-9	NA	TRBJ1-1	NA	CSSSLSQAEAFF	TGTTCCAGCAGCTTATCTCAGGCTGAAGCTTTCTTT
TRBV30	TRBD1	TRBJ2-7	few	CAWTGQVPYEQYF	TGTGCCTGGACTGGACAGGTCCCCTACGAGCAGTACTTC
TRBV27	TRBD2	TRBJ2-1	NA	CASTSGGSDEQFF	TGTGCCAGCACCTCCGGGGGGTCCGATGAGCAGTTCTTC
TRBV7-2	NA	TRBJ1-1	NA	CASSLGAGAELSAFF	TGTGCCAGCAGCTTAGGGGCAGGGGCTGAACTTTCAGCTTTCTTT
TRBV28	TRBD1	TRBJ2-7	NA	CASTSTGYEQYF	TGTGCCAGCACCTCGACAGGGTACGAGCAGTACTTC
TRBV2	NA	TRBJ1-5	NA	CASRREHGNQPQHF	TGTGCCAGCCGCAGGGAACACGGCAATCAGCCCCAGCATTTT
TRBV6-1	TRBD1	TRBJ1-6	NA	CASSGQGPSPLHF	TGTGCCAGCAGTGGACAGGGGCCATCACCCCTCCACTTT
TRBV27	NA	TRBJ2-1	few	CASARGCEQFF	TGTGCCAGCGCTAGGGGATGCGAGCAGTTCTTC
TRBV7-2	NA	TRBJ1-2	NA	CASSPSPGLGGYTF	TGTGCCAGCAGCCCCAGCCCAGGGTTAGGAGGCTACACCTTC
TRBV2	NA	TRBJ2-2	once	CASRANQGKNTGELFF	TGTGCCAGCAGAGCCAATCAGGGGAAAAACACCGGGGAGCTGTTTTTT
TRBV15	NA	TRBJ2-7	NA	CATSRDPTASYEQYF	TGTGCCACCAGCAGAGATCCGACAGCTTCCTACGAGCAGTACTTC
TRBV6-1	NA	TRBJ2-7	NA	CASSELYGRPGGEQYF	TGTGCCAGCAGTGAACTTTATGGGCGTCCCGGGGGCGAGCAGTACTTC
TRBV30	TRBD1	TRBJ2-2	NA	CACSGTANTGELFF	TGTGCCTGCTCCGGGACAGCGAACACCGGGGAGCTGTTTTTT
TRBV7-2	TRBD2	TRBJ2-7	few	CASSLGLAGGYSYEQYF	TGTGCCAGCAGCCTGGGACTAGCGGGGGGCTACTCCTACGAGCAGTACTTC
TRBV28	TRBD1	TRBJ1-4	NA	CASRPDRGTTNEKLFF	TGTGCCAGCAGACCCGACAGGGGAACAACTAATGAAAAACTGTTTTTT
TRBV11-2	NA	TRBJ1-1	NA	CASSGRGAEAFF	TGTGCCAGCAGCGGACGGGGGGCTGAAGCTTTCTTT
TRBV27	NA	TRBJ2-7	NA	CASNPLGSRYEQYF	TGTGCCAGCAATCCTCTCGGGTCGCGCTACGAGCAGTACTTC
TRBV10-3	TRBD1	TRBJ1-5	few	CAIGRDSSNQPQHF	TGTGCCATCGGCAGGGACAGTAGCAATCAGCCCCAGCATTTT
TRBV7-8	NA	TRBJ1-3	NA	CASSSGPGLGNTIYF	TGTGCCAGCAGCTCCGGGCCAGGACTCGGAAACACCATATATTTT
TRBV6-6	NA	TRBJ2-1	NA	CASSYGGLYNEQFF	TGTGCCAGCAGTTACGGCGGATTATACAATGAGCAGTTCTTC
TRBV28	TRBD2	TRBJ2-5	NA	CAGSGTSGRRETQYF	TGTGCCGGATCCGGGACTAGCGGGAGAAGAGAGACCCAGTACTTC
TRBV6-5	TRBD2	TRBJ2-5	NA	CASSLTSRETQYF	TGTGCCAGCAGTTTGACTAGCCGGGAGACCCAGTACTTC
TRBV28	NA	TRBJ1-5	once	CASSLGQISNQPQHF	TGTGCCAGCAGTTTAGGGCAGATTAGCAATCAGCCCCAGCATTTT
TRBV7-9	NA	TRBJ1-2	few	CASSLGAADKGYTF	TGTGCCAGCAGCTTAGGTGCGGCAGATAAGGGCTACACCTTC
TRBV7-8	TRBD1	TRBJ1-1	few	CASSVRQGTEAFF	TGTGCCAGCAGCGTAAGACAGGGCACTGAAGCTTTCTTT
TRBV15	NA	TRBJ2-3	NA	CATSRDLRGSGTDTQYF	TGTGCCACCAGCAGAGATTTAAGGGGGTCGGGCACAGATACGCAGTATTTT
TRBV28	TRBD1	TRBJ2-7	NA	CASSAPGTVRIHEQYF	TGTGCCAGCAGTGCCCCCGGGACAGTTCGTATCCACGAGCAGTACTTC
TRBV7-2	TRBD1	TRBJ2-5	NA	CASSSWDRAGQETQYF	TGTGCCAGCAGCTCCTGGGACAGGGCGGGACAAGAGACCCAGTACTTC
TRBV18	TRBD1	TRBJ1-5	NA	CASSQTGDQPQHF	TGTGCCAGCTCCCAGACAGGGGACCAGCCCCAGCATTTT
TRBV29-1	TRBD2	TRBJ2-1	NA	CSGEVGRGGNEQFF	TGCAGCGGAGAGGTAGGCCGGGGGGGCAATGAGCAGTTCTTC
TRBV7-8	NA	TRBJ2-7	NA	CASSTEVWGSYEQYF	TGTGCCAGCAGCACGGAGGTGTGGGGTTCCTACGAGCAGTACTTC
TRBV30	NA	TRBJ1-6	NA	CAWRPPGTHNSPLHF	TGTGCCTGGAGGCCCCCCGGGACACATAATTCACCCCTCCACTTT
TRBV19	TRBD1	TRBJ2-7	NA	CASSVTNRGGEQYF	TGTGCCAGTAGTGTCACCAACAGGGGCGGCGAGCAGTACTTC
TRBV10-3	NA	TRBJ1-4	NA	CAISEQGATNEKLFF	TGTGCCATCAGTGAGCAGGGTGCAACTAATGAAAAACTGTTTTTT
TRBV9	TRBD2	TRBJ2-5	NA	CASSAGLAGLIVETQYF	TGTGCCAGCAGCGCGGGACTAGCGGGGCTTATTGTAGAGACCCAGTACTTC
TRBV7-9	NA	TRBJ2-7	NA	CASSLDESYEQYF	TGTGCCAGCAGCTTAGACGAGTCCTACGAGCAGTACTTC
TRBV5-6	TRBD1	TRBJ1-2	NA	CASSPDPGQENYGYTF	TGTGCCAGCAGCCCGGACCCTGGACAGGAAAACTATGGCTACACCTTC
TRBV27	TRBD1	TRBJ2-1	NA	CASSPVPGTANNEQFF	TGTGCCAGCAGCCCCGTCCCCGGGACAGCGAACAATGAGCAGTTCTTC
TRBV6-6	NA	TRBJ1-6	NA	CASSYSRGSPLHF	TGTGCCAGCAGTTACTCCAGGGGATCACCCCTCCACTTT
TRBV10-3	NA	TRBJ2-7	NA	CAISEVELEQYF	TGTGCCATCAGTGAGGTGGAGCTCGAGCAGTACTTC
TRBV5-4	TRBD2	TRBJ2-3	NA	CASSFAGGLGDTQYF	TGTGCCAGCAGCTTCGCGGGGGGGCTCGGAGATACGCAGTATTTT
TRBV4-3	NA	TRBJ2-7	NA	CASSLGVPSYEQYF	TGCGCCAGCAGCCTCGGGGTCCCCTCCTACGAGCAGTACTTC
TRBV7-8	TRBD1	TRBJ1-1	NA	CASSSSPGTGTNTEAFF	TGTGCCAGCAGCTCAAGTCCCGGGACAGGGACGAACACTGAAGCTTTCTTT
TRBV9	NA	TRBJ2-3	once	CASSVGGGWEDTQYF	TGTGCCAGCAGCGTAGGAGGGGGATGGGAAGATACGCAGTATTTT
TRBV28	NA	TRBJ2-7	NA	CASSLSQGWGEQYF	TGTGCCAGCAGTTTGAGTCAGGGGTGGGGCGAGCAGTACTTC
TRBV4-1	TRBD2	TRBJ2-1	few	CASSQASGVYNEQFF	TGCGCCAGCAGCCAAGCCAGCGGGGTATACAATGAGCAGTTCTTC
TRBV29-1	TRBD1	TRBJ2-1	few	CSLNRGTRLASGNEQFF	TGCAGCTTAAACAGGGGGACGAGGCTAGCTTCGGGCAATGAGCAGTTCTTC
TRBV2	TRBD1	TRBJ2-7	once	CASSDDDRDSLGEQYF	TGTGCCAGCAGTGACGACGACAGGGACAGCCTCGGCGAGCAGTACTTC
TRBV7-2	NA	TRBJ1-2	NA	CASSLRDFSGYTF	TGTGCCAGCAGCTTACGGGATTTTAGTGGCTACACCTTC
TRBV5-1	NA	TRBJ1-1	NA	CASSLGQAYEAFF	TGCGCCAGCAGCTTGGGACAGGCATATGAAGCTTTCTTT
TRBV6-5	TRBD1	TRBJ2-2	NA	CASSYRLTGAAGELFF	TGTGCCAGCAGTTACCGGCTGACAGGGGCGGCCGGGGAGCTGTTTTTT